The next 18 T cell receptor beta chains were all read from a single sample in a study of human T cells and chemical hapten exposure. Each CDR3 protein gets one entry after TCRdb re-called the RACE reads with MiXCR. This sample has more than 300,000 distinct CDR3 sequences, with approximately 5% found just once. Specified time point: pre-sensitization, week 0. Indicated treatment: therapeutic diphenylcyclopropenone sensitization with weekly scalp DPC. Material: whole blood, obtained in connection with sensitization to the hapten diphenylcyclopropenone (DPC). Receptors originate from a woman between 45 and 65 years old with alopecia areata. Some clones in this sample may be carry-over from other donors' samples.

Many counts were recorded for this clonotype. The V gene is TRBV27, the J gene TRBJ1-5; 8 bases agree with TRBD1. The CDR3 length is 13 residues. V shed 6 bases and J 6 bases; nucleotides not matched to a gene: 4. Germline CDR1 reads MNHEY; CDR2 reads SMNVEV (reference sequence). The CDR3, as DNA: TGTGCCAGCAGCCCAGGGGGCGTTCAGCCCCAGCATTTT. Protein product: CASSPGGVQPQHF.

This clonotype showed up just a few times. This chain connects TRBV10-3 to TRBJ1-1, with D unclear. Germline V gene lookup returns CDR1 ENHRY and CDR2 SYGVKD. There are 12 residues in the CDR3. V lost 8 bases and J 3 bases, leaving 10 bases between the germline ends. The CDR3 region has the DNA TGTGCCATCTCCAGAAGTGACACTGAAGCTTTCTTT. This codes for CAISRSDTEAFF.

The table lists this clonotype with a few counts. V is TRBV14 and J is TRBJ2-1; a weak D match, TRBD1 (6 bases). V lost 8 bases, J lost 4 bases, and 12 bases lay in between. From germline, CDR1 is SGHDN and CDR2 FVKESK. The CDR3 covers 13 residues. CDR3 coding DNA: TGTGCCAGCCAATTCACAGGGTACAATGAGCAGTTCTTC. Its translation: CASQFTGYNEQFF.

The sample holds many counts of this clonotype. CDR3 sequence (DNA): TGTGCCAGCAGACGGAACACAGATACGCAGTATTTT. It translates to CASRRNTDTQYF. The chain employs TRBV7-2 and TRBJ2-3; D is unclear. The ends were cut back, 6 bases at V and 2 bases at J, with 6 bases in the middle. This CDR3 has 12 amino acids. The germline CDR1 and CDR2 sequences are SGHTA and FQGNSA.

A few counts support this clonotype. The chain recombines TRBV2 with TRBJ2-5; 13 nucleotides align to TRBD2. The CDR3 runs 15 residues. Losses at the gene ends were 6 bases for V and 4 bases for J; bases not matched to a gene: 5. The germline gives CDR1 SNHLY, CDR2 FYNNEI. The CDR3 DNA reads TGTGCCAGCAGACTAGCGGGAGGGTCTCGAGAGACCCAGTACTTC. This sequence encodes CASRLAGGSRETQYF.

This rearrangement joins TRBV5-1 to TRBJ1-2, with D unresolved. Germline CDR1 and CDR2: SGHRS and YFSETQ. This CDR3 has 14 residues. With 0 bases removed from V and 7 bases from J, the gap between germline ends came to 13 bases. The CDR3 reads CASSLEGNGLGYTF. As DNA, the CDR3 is TGCGCCAGCAGCTTGGAGGGTAATGGCCTTGGCTACACCTTC.

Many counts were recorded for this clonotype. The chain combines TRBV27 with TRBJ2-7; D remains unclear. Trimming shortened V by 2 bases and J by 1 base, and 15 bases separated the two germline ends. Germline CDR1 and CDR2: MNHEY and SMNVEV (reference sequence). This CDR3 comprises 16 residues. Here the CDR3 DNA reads TGTGCCAGCAGTTTAAGCCCTGAGGCAGTTTCCTACGAGCAGTACTTC. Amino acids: CASSLSPEAVSYEQYF.

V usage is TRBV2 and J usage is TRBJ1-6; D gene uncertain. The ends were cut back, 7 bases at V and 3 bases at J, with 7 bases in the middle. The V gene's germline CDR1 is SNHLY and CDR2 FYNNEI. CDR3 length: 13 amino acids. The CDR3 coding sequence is TGTGCCAGCAAGCCAGGCTATAATTCACCCCTCCACTTT. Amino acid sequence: CASKPGYNSPLHF. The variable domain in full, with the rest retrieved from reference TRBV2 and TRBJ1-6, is EPEVTQTPSHQVTQMGQEVILRCVPISNHLYFYWYRQILGQKVEFLVSFYNNEISEKSEIFDDQFSVERPDGSNFTLKIRSTKLEDSAMYFCASKPGYNSPLHFGNGTRLTVT.

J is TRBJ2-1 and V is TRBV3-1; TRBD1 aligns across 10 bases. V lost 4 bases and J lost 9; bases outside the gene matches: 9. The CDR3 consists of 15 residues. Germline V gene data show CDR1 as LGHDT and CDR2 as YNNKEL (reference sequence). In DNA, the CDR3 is TGTGCCAGCAGCCGCCGGGACAGGGGACGGGGTGAGCAGTTCTTC. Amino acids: CASSRRDRGRGEQFF.

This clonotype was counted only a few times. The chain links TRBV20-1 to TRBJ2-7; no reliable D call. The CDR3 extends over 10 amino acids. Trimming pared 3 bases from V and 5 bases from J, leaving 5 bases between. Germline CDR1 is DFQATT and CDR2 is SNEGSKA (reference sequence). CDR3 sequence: CSARTDEQYF. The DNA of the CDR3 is TGCAGTGCTAGGACTGACGAGCAGTACTTC.

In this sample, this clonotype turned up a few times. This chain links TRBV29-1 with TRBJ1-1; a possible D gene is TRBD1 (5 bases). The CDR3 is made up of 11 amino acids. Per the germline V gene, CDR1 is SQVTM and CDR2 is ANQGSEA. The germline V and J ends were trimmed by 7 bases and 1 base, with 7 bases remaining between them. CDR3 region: CSGQGNTEAFF. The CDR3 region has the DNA TGCAGCGGGCAGGGGAACACTGAAGCTTTCTTT.

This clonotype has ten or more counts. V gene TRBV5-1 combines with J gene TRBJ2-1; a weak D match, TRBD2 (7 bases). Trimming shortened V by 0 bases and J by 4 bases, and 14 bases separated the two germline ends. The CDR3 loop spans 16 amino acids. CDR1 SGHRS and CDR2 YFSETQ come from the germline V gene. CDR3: CASSLGGGAAYNEQFF. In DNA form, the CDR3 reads TGCGCCAGCAGCTTGGGAGGGGGGGCAGCTTACAATGAGCAGTTCTTC. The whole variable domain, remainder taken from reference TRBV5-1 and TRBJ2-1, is KAGVTQTPRYLIKTRGQQVTLSCSPISGHRSVSWYQQTPGQGLQFLFEYFSETQRNKGNFPGRFSGRQFSNSRSEMNVSTLELGDSALYLCASSLGGGAAYNEQFFGPGTRLTVL.

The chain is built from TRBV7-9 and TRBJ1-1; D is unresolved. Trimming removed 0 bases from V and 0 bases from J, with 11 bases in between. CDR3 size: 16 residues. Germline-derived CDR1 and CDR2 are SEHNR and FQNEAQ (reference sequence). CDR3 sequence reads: CASSLAGRTMNTEAFF. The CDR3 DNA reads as TGTGCCAGCAGCTTAGCGGGCAGAACTATGAACACTGAAGCTTTCTTT. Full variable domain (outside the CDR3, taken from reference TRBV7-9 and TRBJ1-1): DTGVSQNPRHKITKRGQNVTFRCDPISEHNRLYWYRQTLGQGPEFLTYFQNEAQLEKSRLLSDRFSAERPKGSFSTLEIQRTEQGDSAMYLCASSLAGRTMNTEAFFGQGTRLTVV.

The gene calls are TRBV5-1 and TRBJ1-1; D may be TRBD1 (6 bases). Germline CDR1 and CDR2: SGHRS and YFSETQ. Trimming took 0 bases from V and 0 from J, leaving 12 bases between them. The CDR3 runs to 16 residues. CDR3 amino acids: CASSLEEGGMNTEAFF. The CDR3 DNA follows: TGCGCCAGCAGCTTGGAAGAGGGGGGCATGAACACTGAAGCTTTCTTT.

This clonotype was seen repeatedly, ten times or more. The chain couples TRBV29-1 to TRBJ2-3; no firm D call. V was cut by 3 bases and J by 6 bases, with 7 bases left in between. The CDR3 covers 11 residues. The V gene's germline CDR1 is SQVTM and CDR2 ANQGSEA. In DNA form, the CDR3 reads TGCAGCGTTGAGCTTGGGGATACGCAGTATTTT. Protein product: CSVELGDTQYF.

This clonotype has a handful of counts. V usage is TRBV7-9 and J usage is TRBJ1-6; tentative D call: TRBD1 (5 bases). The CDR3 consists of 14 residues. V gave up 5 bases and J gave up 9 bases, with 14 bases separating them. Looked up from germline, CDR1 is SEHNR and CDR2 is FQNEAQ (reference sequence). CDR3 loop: CASSPDGGSSPLHF. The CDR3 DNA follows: TGTGCCAGCAGCCCCGACGGGGGGAGTTCACCCCTCCACTTT.

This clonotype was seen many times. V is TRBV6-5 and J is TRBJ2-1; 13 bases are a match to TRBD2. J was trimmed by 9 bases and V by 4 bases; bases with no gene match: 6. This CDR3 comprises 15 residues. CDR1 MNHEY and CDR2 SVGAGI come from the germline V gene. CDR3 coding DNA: TGTGCCAGCAGTTTCCGGACTAGCGGGAGTGCTGAGCAGTTCTTC. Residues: CASSFRTSGSAEQFF.

In DNA, the CDR3 is TGTGCCAGCAGTTTAGAGACATCGAGCTCCTATAATTCACCCCTCCACTTT. Residues: CASSLETSSSYNSPLHF. The chain employs TRBV27 and TRBJ1-6, with D unclear. Germline values: CDR1 MNHEY, CDR2 SMNVEV (reference sequence). Trimming removed 2 bases from V and 0 bases from J, with 11 bases in between. CDR3 length equals 17 residues.